Sequencing of this T cell receptor beta chain was carried out in a study of T cells and Merkel cell carcinoma outcomes. Notes on the study in general: Repertoire plus T-cell density reportedly predicted Merkel cell carcinoma outcomes.

About this clone itself: Its matching antigen is unknown.

Measured with immunoSEQ multiplex PCR; TCRdb has only the in-frame clones, and not every one. The sample has about 19,000 clones; roughly 82% are singletons. V lost 3 bases to trimming and J lost 4 bases, with 5 bases between them. Germline CDR1 is SGHNT and CDR2 is YYREEE (reference sequence). The CDR3 has 12 amino acids. The TCR sequence derives from a human donor with Merkel cell carcinoma. The gene calls are TRBV5-4 and TRBJ1-3; D remains unclear. The sample consisted of tumor tissue from Merkel cell carcinoma. The CDR3 DNA reads TGTGCCAGCAGCTCTTGGGGAAACACCATATATTTT. The encoded protein is CASSSWGNTIYF.